What follows are 14 T cell receptor beta chains derived from one specimen sequenced in a study of blood T cell repertoires in COVID-19. Here immunoSEQ multiplex PCR was the method, and the copy in TCRdb shows in-frame clones only, minus some. The sample gives around 390,000 clones, 85% to 90% of which show up once; approximately 9.3% is in the top ten. The sequenced material came from PBMCs or T cells enriched from blood (not recorded which). The source of these receptors is a woman aged 45-65 years who had recovered from COVID-19.

The chain uses TRBV9 and TRBJ2-1; D ambiguous. The V gene's germline CDR1 is SGDLS and CDR2 YYNGEE. The CDR3 is made up of 14 amino acids. Trimming removed 0 bases at V and 7 bases at J, with 11 bases between. CDR3 loop: CASSVGSNTNEQFF. The CDR3 coding sequence is TGTGCCAGCAGCGTAGGATCGAATACAAATGAGCAGTTCTTC.

The chain links TRBV12-3 or TRBV12-4 to TRBJ1-1; TRBD1 is a possible D gene (5 bases). This CDR3 is built from 12 residues. V dropped 7 bases and J dropped 5 bases, with 11 bases sitting between them. The CDR3 region is CASTDRSTEAFF. As DNA, the CDR3 is TGTGCCAGCACCGACAGATCAACTGAAGCTTTCTTT.

This chain links TRBV7-9 with TRBJ1-1; D is undetermined. The ends were cut back, 5 bases at V and 5 bases at J, with 12 bases in the middle. The CDR3 extends over 13 amino acids. The germline CDR1 and CDR2 sequences are SEHNR and FQNEAQ (reference sequence). The CDR3 DNA reads TGTGCCAGCAGCGAAGAGACTTGGACTGAAGCTTTCTTT. Its translation is CASSEETWTEAFF.

J is TRBJ1-5 and V is TRBV11-2; D gene uncertain. The V gene's germline CDR1 is SGHAT and CDR2 FQNNGV. V lost 0 bases to trimming and J lost 6 bases, with 12 bases between them. The CDR3 spans 15 residues. In nucleotides, the CDR3 is TGTGCCAGCAGCTTAGATGGGAGCCTTGGTCAGCCCCAGCATTTT. Its protein is CASSLDGSLGQPQHF.

The rearrangement joins TRBV28 to TRBJ1-2; weak D call: TRBD1 (6 bases). Trimming pared 6 bases from V and 4 bases from J, leaving 18 bases between. CDR1 and CDR2 (germline): MDHEN, SYDVKM. The CDR3 covers 15 residues. The CDR3 DNA follows: TGTGCCAGCAGCCTTTTCCTTAGGGGGAGCTATGGCTACACCTTC. Encoded protein: CASSLFLRGSYGYTF.

This clone was detected a few times. This sequence joins TRBV7-9 and TRBJ1-3; D unclear. Germline lookup yields CDR1 SEHNR and CDR2 FQNEAQ (reference sequence). V shed 7 bases and J shed 0 bases, with 25 bases lying between them. CDR3 size: 19 residues. CDR3 coding DNA: TGTGCCAGCATCCTTTGGGAGTGGTCGATGCGGGGCTCTGGAAACACCATATATTTT. It yields the protein CASILWEWSMRGSGNTIYF.

The rearrangement links TRBV2 to TRBJ2-2, with TRBD1 matching over 8 bases. CDR1 is SNHLY, CDR2 FYNNEI, per germline. The CDR3 consists of 15 residues. V dropped 8 bases and J dropped 5; count of bases not matched to a gene: 10. The chain's CDR3 is CASWRQGIFTGELFF. The CDR3 DNA is TGTGCCAGCTGGAGACAGGGGATTTTTACCGGGGAGCTGTTTTTT.

The chain has TRBV6-5 and TRBJ1-6; tentatively, D is TRBD1 (5 bases). Germline loops: CDR1 MNHEY, CDR2 SVGAGI. This CDR3 comprises 16 residues. Trimming removed 2 bases at V and 7 bases at J, with 15 bases between. In DNA, the CDR3 is TGTGCCAGCAGTTACGTCCCCGCGGGGGAGAATTCACCCCTCCACTTT. This sequence encodes CASSYVPAGENSPLHF.

The rearrangement joins TRBV12-3 or TRBV12-4 to TRBJ1-2; no reliable D call. CDR3 length equals 12 residues. V was shortened by 4 bases and J by 3 bases, with 6 bases between the two germline ends. This CDR3 is CASSYDYYGYTF. In DNA, the CDR3 is TGTGCCAGCAGTTACGACTACTATGGCTACACCTTC.

Written as DNA, the CDR3 is TGTGCCAGCAGCGAACGATCGAGCTCCTACGAGCAGTACTTC. This gives the protein CASSERSSSYEQYF. The chain carries TRBV7-6 and TRBJ2-7; D call uncertain. Between the trimmed V and J ends, which lost 5 bases and 0 bases, there was a span of 11 bases. Germline V gives CDR1 SGHVS, CDR2 FNYEAQ. The CDR3 consists of 14 residues.

The genes are TRBV4-1 and TRBJ1-1; D unresolved. The V gene's germline CDR1 is MGHRA and CDR2 YSYEKL. V was clipped by 3 bases and J by 0 bases, with 11 bases between them. The CDR3 length is 15 residues. CDR3 DNA: TGCGCCAGCAGCCACTCAGAGGGCTTGAACACTGAAGCTTTCTTT. As protein: CASSHSEGLNTEAFF.

This sequence joins TRBV4-3 and TRBJ2-3, with TRBD2 as a possible D gene (5 bases). The CDR3 is 15 residues long. The V gene lost 0 bases and the J gene lost 6 bases, with 13 bases spanning the gap. Germline-derived CDR1 and CDR2 are LGHNA and YSLEER. CDR3 sequence reads: CASSQDGLAGDTQYF. CDR3 nucleotides: TGCGCCAGCAGCCAAGATGGCCTAGCAGGCGATACGCAGTATTTT.

V gene TRBV19 combines with J gene TRBJ2-7; 7 nucleotides agree with TRBD1. This CDR3 has 13 amino acids. Germline CDR1 and CDR2: LNHDA and SQIVND (reference sequence). The V gene end was trimmed by 9 bases and the J gene end by 4 bases; junction bases not matched to a gene: 9. The DNA for the CDR3 is TGTGCCAGCCAGGGGGTTTCGATGTACGAGCAGTACTTC. This codes for CASQGVSMYEQYF.

The chain employs TRBV25-1 and TRBJ2-1, with a possible D match to TRBD1 (6 bases). V gave up 2 bases and J gave up 8 bases, with 7 bases separating them. This CDR3 has 12 residues. Germline V CDR1 and CDR2: MGHDK, SYGVNS. The CDR3 protein is CASSEQGHEQFF. The CDR3 bases are TGTGCCAGCAGTGAACAGGGGCATGAGCAGTTCTTC.